The next 21 T cell receptor beta chains were all read from a single sample in a study of T cell responses to AZD1222 COVID-19 vaccine. Here immunoSEQ multiplex PCR was the method, and the copy in TCRdb shows in-frame clones only, minus some. Of about 150,000 clones listed, 89% are singletons. The sequenced sample was peripheral blood, obtained on day 0 of AZD1222 vaccination. These receptors came from an adult in good health.

V usage is TRBV2 and J usage is TRBJ2-1; 13 positions match TRBD2. Trimming cost V 8 bases and J 0 bases; bases outside gene matches: 16. CDR1 SNHLY and CDR2 FYNNEI come from the germline V gene. The CDR3 is 20 residues long. The CDR3 reads CASRSSRTSGRGSSYNEQFF. The CDR3 DNA reads TGTGCCAGCCGCAGCTCTAGGACTAGCGGGAGAGGGAGCTCCTACAATGAGCAGTTCTTC.

The CDR3 sequence: CATSRTIGTAGYTF. In DNA, the CDR3 is TGTGCCACCAGCAGGACCATCGGGACGGCTGGCTACACCTTC. The V call is TRBV15, the J call TRBJ1-2, with D maybe TRBD1 (5 bases). CDR1 LNHNV and CDR2 YYDKDF come from the germline V gene (reference sequence). The V gene lost 3 bases and the J gene lost 7 bases, with 15 bases spanning the gap. The length of the CDR3 is 14 residues.

This clone was seen more than once but under ten times. The chain joins TRBV5-1 to TRBJ2-1; TRBD2 matches at 9 bases. Germline V gene data show CDR1 as SGHRS and CDR2 as YFSETQ. The CDR3 spans 16 residues. V dropped 4 bases and J dropped 10; count of bases not matched to a gene: 15. The CDR3 sequence is CASSGLLAGSGGEQFF. As DNA, the CDR3 is TGCGCCAGCAGCGGTCTGCTAGCGGGATCCGGAGGGGAGCAGTTCTTC.

The chain joins TRBV11-2 to TRBJ1-5, with TRBD1 matching 10 bases. Germline values: CDR1 SGHAT, CDR2 FQNNGV. The CDR3 runs 16 residues. V gave up 3 bases and J gave up 3 bases; unmatched junction bases: 5. The CDR3 sequence: CASSLGTGEYNQPQHF. CDR3 DNA: TGTGCCAGCAGCTTGGGGACAGGGGAGTACAATCAGCCCCAGCATTTT.

This clone occurred once. V is TRBV2 and J is TRBJ1-1; D unresolved. The CDR3 spans 13 residues. Germline CDR1 and CDR2: SNHLY and FYNNEI. V gave up 8 bases and J gave up 0 bases, with 10 bases separating them. CDR3 protein: CASLHEMNTEAFF. CDR3 DNA: TGTGCCAGCCTACATGAAATGAACACTGAAGCTTTCTTT.

In this sample, this clone turned up a few times. V usage is TRBV21-1 and J usage is TRBJ2-7; the D segment call TRBD1 is taken from the table without a DNA check. TRBV21-1 represents a pseudogene. The CDR3 contains 14 residues. CDR3 nucleotides: TGTGCCAACGGACGCAAGGGGTCAAACTACGAGCAGTACTTC. It specifies CANGRKGSNYEQYF.

This clone was seen once. CDR3 coding DNA: TGTGCCAGCAGTTTATCCGGGACCGCTAACTCCTACGAGCAGTACTTC. Its translation: CASSLSGTANSYEQYF. V usage is TRBV28 and J usage is TRBJ2-7, with D perhaps given as TRBD1 or TRBD2 (5 bases each). Trimming removed 1 base from V and 0 bases from J, with 13 bases in between. Per the germline V gene, CDR1 is MDHEN and CDR2 is SYDVKM. The CDR3 sequence is 16 residues long. The whole variable domain, remainder taken from reference TRBV28 and TRBJ2-7, is DVKVTQSSRYLVKRTGEKVFLECVQDMDHENMFWYRQDPGLGLRLIYFSYDVKMKEKGDIPEGYSVSREKKERFSLILESASTNQTSMYLCASSLSGTANSYEQYFGPGTRLTVT.

The J gene is TRBJ2-1, the V gene TRBV5-1; TRBD1 matches at 10 bases. Germline CDR1 reads SGHRS; CDR2 reads YFSETQ. V lost 4 bases and J lost 8; bases outside the gene matches: 6. This CDR3 contains 14 residues. The CDR3 sequence is CASSRGQGSDEQFF. As DNA, the CDR3 is TGCGCCAGCAGCAGGGGACAGGGGAGCGATGAGCAGTTCTTC.

V usage is TRBV7-2 and J usage is TRBJ1-3, with 7 bases fitting TRBD1. The trim removed 1 base at V and 2 bases at J, leaving 2 bases unmatched. The CDR3 runs to 15 residues. Germline V lookup: CDR1 SGHTA, CDR2 FQGNSA. This CDR3 is CASSLVGTAGNTIYF. As DNA, the CDR3 is TGTGCCAGCAGCTTAGTTGGGACAGCTGGAAACACCATATATTTT.

The gene calls are TRBV7-2 and TRBJ2-4; D might be TRBD1 (6 bases). From germline, CDR1 is SGHTA and CDR2 FQGNSA. V was pared by 5 bases and J by 0 bases, with 20 bases between. There are 18 residues in the CDR3. The CDR3 is CASSPQRDIPLAKNIQYF. CDR3 bases: TGTGCCAGCAGCCCCCAAAGGGACATCCCTCTAGCCAAAAACATTCAGTACTTC.

The rearrangement joins TRBV19 to TRBJ1-5; D not certain. Germline-derived CDR1 and CDR2 are LNHDA and SQIVND (reference sequence). The CDR3 has 14 residues. V shed 4 bases and J shed 6 bases, with 13 bases lying between them. CDR3: CASSRPLMAQPQHF. CDR3 DNA sequence: TGTGCCAGTAGTAGACCCCTTATGGCTCAGCCCCAGCATTTT.

This clone came up once. The rearrangement uses TRBV28 and TRBJ1-1; D unresolved. The CDR3 totals 12 residues. Trimming removed 5 bases at V and 11 bases at J, with 15 bases between. Per germline, CDR1 MDHEN and CDR2 SYDVKM. The CDR3 DNA follows: TGTGCCAGCAGTCACCAGGAATTCAAGGCTTTCTTT. It is translated as CASSHQEFKAFF. The whole variable domain, remainder taken from reference TRBV28 and TRBJ1-1, is DVKVTQSSRYLVKRTGEKVFLECVQDMDHENMFWYRQDPGLGLRLIYFSYDVKMKEKGDIPEGYSVSREKKERFSLILESASTNQTSMYLCASSHQEFKAFFGQGTRLTVV.

The genes are TRBV6-5 and TRBJ1-1; 10 nucleotides agree with TRBD1. The germline V gene encodes CDR1 MNHEY and CDR2 SVGAGI. This CDR3 is 13 amino acids long. The ends lost 10 bases at V and 5 bases at J; junction bases unmatched: 7. CDR3 sequence (DNA): TGTGCCACCTTAGGACAGGGGGGTACTGAAGCTTTCTTT. This sequence encodes CATLGQGGTEAFF.

V is TRBV30 and J is TRBJ2-7; no clear D gene. Germline V gene data show CDR1 as GTSNPN and CDR2 as SVGIG (reference sequence). The V gene lost 0 bases and the J gene lost 2 bases, with 14 bases spanning the gap. The length of the CDR3 is 15 residues. This CDR3 reads CAWSVPRLKPYEQYF. The CDR3 DNA reads TGTGCCTGGAGTGTACCGCGACTGAAGCCCTACGAGCAGTACTTC.

The V gene is TRBV24-1, the J gene TRBJ2-1, with a possible D match to TRBD2 (6 bases). There are 14 residues in the CDR3. CDR1 and CDR2 from the germline V gene are KGHDR and SFDVKD. The germline V and J ends were trimmed by 5 bases and 0 bases, with 7 bases remaining between them. The DNA of the CDR3 is TGTGCCACCAGTGTCGGGGGCTCCTACAATGAGCAGTTCTTC. Amino acids: CATSVGGSYNEQFF.

The CDR3 sequence is CASSFPRSGRAFADTQYF. DNA for the CDR3: TGTGCCAGCAGCTTTCCTCGGAGCGGGAGGGCCTTCGCAGATACGCAGTATTTT. The rearrangement joins TRBV5-4 to TRBJ2-3, with 10 bases matching TRBD2. The trim removed 2 bases at V and 4 bases at J, leaving 13 bases unmatched. Looked up from germline, CDR1 is SGHNT and CDR2 is YYREEE (reference sequence). The CDR3 length is 18 residues.

The chain recombines TRBV28 with TRBJ1-3; D is ambiguous. The CDR3 sequence is 15 residues long. The V gene's germline CDR1 is MDHEN and CDR2 SYDVKM. V dropped 5 bases and J dropped 3 bases, with 14 bases sitting between them. CDR3 sequence (DNA): TGTGCCAGCAGTATAACCCCTTTTGTTGGAAACACCATATATTTT. Protein product: CASSITPFVGNTIYF.

The chain links TRBV20-1 to TRBJ2-1, with a weak D call TRBD2 (5 bases). Germline CDR1 DFQATT, CDR2 SNEGSKA (reference sequence). The CDR3 spans 13 residues. Trimming stripped 3 bases from V and 7 bases from J, with 13 bases between. CDR3 loop: CSASIPGTNEQFF. The CDR3 DNA sequence: TGCAGTGCTAGTATACCGGGAACTAATGAGCAGTTCTTC.

The chain combines TRBV21-1 with TRBJ2-1; the D call TRBD2 from the table was never checked on the DNA. TRBV21-1 is a documented pseudogene. The CDR3 is made up of 15 amino acids. The DNA for the CDR3 is TGTGCCAGCAGCAAATTCCTAGCGGGACGGGAGGGGCAGTTCTTC. Its translation is CASSKFLAGREGQFF.

The gene calls are TRBV19 and TRBJ1-4; unclear D gene. Trimming pared 3 bases from V and 8 bases from J, leaving 13 bases between. The CDR3 totals 14 residues. Germline V lookup: CDR1 LNHDA, CDR2 SQIVND (reference sequence). Here the CDR3 DNA reads TGTGCCAGTAGTATTCGGAGAGGGAACGAAAAACTGTTTTTT. Its translation is CASSIRRGNEKLFF.

The rearrangement links TRBV27 to TRBJ1-1; D uncertain. V was clipped by 2 bases and J by 7 bases, with 14 bases between them. Germline-derived CDR1 and CDR2 are MNHEY and SMNVEV (reference sequence). This CDR3 contains 14 residues. The CDR3 protein is CASSLLGRKNEAFF. The CDR3 coding sequence is TGTGCCAGCAGTTTACTAGGGCGGAAGAATGAAGCTTTCTTT.